These T cell receptor beta chains were read from a single sample in a study of CD8 T cells in ankylosing spondylitis. TCRdb analysed the 5' RACE reads with MiXCR anew, one entry per CDR3 protein. The data contain over 700,000 distinct CDR3 sequences, over 15% of them singletons. Sequencing was carried out using blood, either unsorted or a sorted T cell fraction (not recorded which). These receptors all come from a male donor with ankylosing spondylitis. Each CDR3 is given with its conserved first and last residue. The order of the fields is CDR3 DNA, CDR3 protein, clone size, J gene, D gene, V gene. The D gene is left open where the match is weak. Part of the rows lack a size; the others show once, few, many or a class for expanded clones.

TGTGCCATCAGTGAGTCACGTGCGGGATACTCCTACGAGCAGTACTTC CAISESRAGYSYEQYF few TRBJ2-7 . TRBV10-3
TGTGCCACGACAGAGCGGGGGAGGAATGAGCAGTTCTTC CATTERGRNEQFF . TRBJ2-1 TRBD2 TRBV6-2/TRBV6-3
TGTGCCAGCAGCCTCTCGACGCATGGCTACACCTTC CASSLSTHGYTF few TRBJ1-2 . TRBV3-1
TGCAGCGTTGAAAGTCCCGGGACAGGGTTTGGTGAGCAGTTCTTC CSVESPGTGFGEQFF few TRBJ2-1 TRBD1 TRBV29-1
TGTGCCAGCAGCCCCGGCAGGTTTAGGGATACGCAGTATTTT CASSPGRFRDTQYF many TRBJ2-3 . TRBV7-8
TGTGCCAGCAGTTTAACAGGGTCTAGAAATCAGCCCCAGCATTTT CASSLTGSRNQPQHF few TRBJ1-5 . TRBV12-3/TRBV12-4
TGTGCCAGCAGGAATCCACAGGCAGGAGCTTTCTTT CASRNPQAGAFF once TRBJ1-1 . TRBV6-2/TRBV6-3
TGTGCCAGCAGCTTAGGGACTCAAGAGACCCAGTACTTC CASSLGTQETQYF many TRBJ2-5 . TRBV7-3
TGTGCCAGCAGTCTCCCGGGACAGGGCAGCATGTTCTTC CASSLPGQGSMFF few TRBJ2-1 TRBD1 TRBV27
TGTGCCAGCAATCCGACAGGGTCAGCCTACAATGAGCAGTTCTTC CASNPTGSAYNEQFF . TRBJ2-1 TRBD1 TRBV25-1
TGCAGTGCCCCTAGAGTAGCGGGGGCCACAGATACGCAGTATTTT CSAPRVAGATDTQYF few TRBJ2-3 TRBD2 TRBV20-1
TGTGCCAGCAGCTCCAGGACAACTAATGAAAAACTGTTTTTT CASSSRTTNEKLFF . TRBJ1-4 . TRBV12-3/TRBV12-4
TGTGCCAGCAGCCGAAACACAGGGGCGGGGGTGGAAAAACTGTTTTTT CASSRNTGAGVEKLFF . TRBJ1-4 TRBD1 TRBV12-3/TRBV12-4
TGTGCCAGCACTCTACGCCAGGGGAGGTTGGAGTACTTC CASTLRQGRLEYF . TRBJ2-7 . TRBV27
TGTGCCACCAGCAGAGGCCGGCTAGAACACACCGGGGAGCTGTTTTTT CATSRGRLEHTGELFF . TRBJ2-2 . TRBV15
TGTGCCATCAAGGGGACTGAAGAGACCCAGTACTTC CAIKGTEETQYF few TRBJ2-5 . TRBV10-3
TGTGCCAGCAGCTTGAGTGGGAATTCACCCCTCCACTTT CASSLSGNSPLHF many TRBJ1-6 . TRBV7-9
TGTGCCAGCAAAGAGTCATTACTCTCTGGAAACACCATATATTTT CASKESLLSGNTIYF . TRBJ1-3 . TRBV7-9
TGCGCCAGCAGCCCATCCCTACTGACCGCGGACACCGGGGAGCTGTTTTTT CASSPSLLTADTGELFF few TRBJ2-2 . TRBV4-1
TGTGCCAGCAGTTTAAGCCCCCCAGGGGGCGCGTTCAATGAGCAGTTCTTC CASSLSPPGGAFNEQFF . TRBJ2-1 TRBD1 TRBV6-5
TGTGCCAGCAGCCCGGTTGCGGGGGGCTCTACCGGGGAGCTGTTTTTT CASSPVAGGSTGELFF . TRBJ2-2 TRBD2 TRBV11-2
TGTGCCACCAGCAGAGAAGACAAGCCTGGGGCCAACGTCCTGACTTTC CATSREDKPGANVLTF few TRBJ2-6 . TRBV15
TGTGCCAGCCTAGCCCGAGAGACCCAGTACTTC CASLARETQYF few TRBJ2-5 . TRBV2
TGTGCCAGCACCCCCGCAGTTGAGCAGTTCTTC CASTPAVEQFF few TRBJ2-1 . TRBV7-2
TGCAGTGCTAGACCGCTAGGTCGCGGGTACGAGCAGTACTTC CSARPLGRGYEQYF . TRBJ2-7 . TRBV20-1
TGTGCCAGCAGCGTGGGCGACTCGGGCAATCAGCCCCAGCATTTT CASSVGDSGNQPQHF . TRBJ1-5 . TRBV9
TGTGCCAGCAGTTTTTTCGACAAGACCTACGAGCAGTACTTC CASSFFDKTYEQYF once TRBJ2-7 . TRBV27
TGTGCCAGCAGCGGGGGGTTGAGGACTGAAGCTTTCTTT CASSGGLRTEAFF few TRBJ1-1 . TRBV5-8
TGTGCCATCGCACGGACAGGGGAATACAATGAGCAGTTCTTC CAIARTGEYNEQFF . TRBJ2-1 TRBD1 TRBV10-3
TGTGCCAGCAGGCTAGGGTTGGGGGACACTGAAGCTTTCTTT CASRLGLGDTEAFF few TRBJ1-1 . TRBV27
TGTGCCAGCAGGAGCCAGGGGGCCCTTGCCTACGAGCAGTACTTC CASRSQGALAYEQYF few TRBJ2-7 TRBD1 TRBV25-1
TGCGCCAGCAGCCTCCTGACCCTGGAATACAATGAGCAGTTCTTC CASSLLTLEYNEQFF few TRBJ2-1 . TRBV5-1
TGCGCCAGCAGCTTGGAAGGGGGAGAGGCTGAGACCCAGTACTTC CASSLEGGEAETQYF many TRBJ2-5 . TRBV5-1
TGCAGTGCTAGAAACGACTGGGCCCCCATTAACTATGGCTACACCTTC CSARNDWAPINYGYTF . TRBJ1-2 . TRBV20-1
TGTGCCTGGAGTGATGCTCAGGGGAACACTGAAGCTTTCTTT CAWSDAQGNTEAFF . TRBJ1-1 . TRBV30
TGTGCCAGCGTCCTTAGCGGCACAGATACGCAGTATTTT CASVLSGTDTQYF . TRBJ2-3 . TRBV12-3/TRBV12-4
TGTGCCAGCTCACCACAGGGACAGGGGCATTCCTACGAGCAGTACTTC CASSPQGQGHSYEQYF . TRBJ2-7 TRBD1 TRBV18
TGCGCCAGCAGCTCCTGGACGGATAACACTGAAGCTTTCTTT CASSSWTDNTEAFF . TRBJ1-1 . TRBV5-1
TGCAGCACCAGAGGTTGGCGGGAGGGCCGGGGAGACATTCAGTACTTC CSTRGWREGRGDIQYF few TRBJ2-4 TRBD2 TRBV29-1
TGTGCCAGCAGAGACAGGAGCACTCAGCCCCAGCATTTT CASRDRSTQPQHF few TRBJ1-5 . TRBV6-2/TRBV6-3
TGCAGTGCTAAGCCCCTGACTAACTATGGCTACACCTTC CSAKPLTNYGYTF few TRBJ1-2 . TRBV20-1
TGTGCCAGCCCGGGGGGGCCGTGGAACACCGGGGAGCTGTTTTTT CASPGGPWNTGELFF . TRBJ2-2 TRBD2 TRBV6-1
TGCGCCAGCAGCGCTACAGGGGACTCTGGAAACACCATATATTTT CASSATGDSGNTIYF . TRBJ1-3 TRBD1 TRBV5-1
TGCAGTTGTTCTAGCGGGGGCGGTGGGGAGCTGTTTTTT CSCSSGGGGELFF . TRBJ2-2 TRBD2 TRBV20-1
TGTGCCAGTAGTATAGCCCCTCTACCGACCTACGAGCAGTACTTC CASSIAPLPTYEQYF . TRBJ2-7 . TRBV19
TGCAGTGCTAGGCAGGTAGCGTTAATTGAGCAGTTCTTC CSARQVALIEQFF . TRBJ2-1 . TRBV20-1
TGTGCCAGCAGCTTAGCGTGGCCAGGGGGCTGGGATAATTCACCCCTCCACTTT CASSLAWPGGWDNSPLHF . TRBJ1-6 TRBD1 TRBV7-2
TGTGCCACCAGCAGAGAATCCCCGACCGCCTTAGGAGCTTTCTTT CATSRESPTALGAFF . TRBJ1-1 . TRBV15
TGTGCCAGCCAAGAGGGGGGGCCAGCTTTCTTT CASQEGGPAFF . TRBJ1-1 . TRBV2
TGTGCCAGCAGTTTATTCCCCGACACTGAAGCTTTCTTT CASSLFPDTEAFF . TRBJ1-1 . TRBV12-3/TRBV12-4
TGTGCCAGCAGCTCCCAGGCAACGCAGTTCTTC CASSSQATQFF few TRBJ2-1 . TRBV7-9
TGTGCCTGGAGTGCGGGGGGCACTGAAGCTTTCTTT CAWSAGGTEAFF . TRBJ1-1 . TRBV30
TGCGCCAGCAGCGAGCCTTCGGATACGCAGTATTTT CASSEPSDTQYF few TRBJ2-3 . TRBV5-1
TGTGCCAGCAACTTCCGCCGCCCCGACTCTGGGGAGACCCAGTACTTC CASNFRRPDSGETQYF many TRBJ2-5 . TRBV12-3/TRBV12-4
TGCAGCGTTGGAGGAGAGGGATCGGCCCTGGGCTATGGCTACACCTTC CSVGGEGSALGYGYTF . TRBJ1-2 . TRBV29-1
TGCGCCAGCAGCTCCTTCCTTGAGGGTCACGAGCAGTACTTC CASSSFLEGHEQYF . TRBJ2-7 . TRBV5-1
TGCGCCAGCAGCTCGGGACAGATGAACTACAATGAGCAGTTCTTC CASSSGQMNYNEQFF many TRBJ2-1 TRBD1 TRBV5-1
TGCGCCAGCAGCTTTCGGCAGGGCGGGGGGAACACTGAAGCTTTCTTT CASSFRQGGGNTEAFF few TRBJ1-1 . TRBV5-1
TGCAGTGCTAGTATTGGGGTCGGAAACACCATATATTTT CSASIGVGNTIYF many TRBJ1-3 . TRBV20-1